This record concerns one T cell receptor (beta chain) sequence. Its specificity is not known. Trimming removed 3 bases at V and 0 bases at J, with 9 bases between. The CDR3 covers 14 residues. The germline V gene has CDR1 KGHSH and CDR2 LQKENI. This sample was included in a study of cytomegalovirus exposure and HLA in healthy donors. Study outcomes and limitations: Owing to their indistinguishability, certain V segments, notably TRBV6-2 and TRBV6-3, were excluded.

It was with 60 Vbeta and 13 Jbeta primers that the PCR ran. Here immunoSEQ multiplex PCR was the method, and the copy in TCRdb shows in-frame clones only, minus some. This table has about 170,000 clones, roughly 80% appearing once. The sample taken for sequencing was PBMCs. The receptor's source is a male donor in good health and CMV-seronegative. The chain joins TRBV18 to TRBJ2-7; TRBD2 is a possible D gene (6 bases). The CDR3 DNA follows: TGTGCCAGCTCACCGGGGGGTAACTCCTACGAGCAGTACTTC. Translating gives CASSPGGNSYEQYF. Using reference TRBV18 and TRBJ2-7 for the parts outside the CDR3, the full variable domain is NAGVMQNPRHLVRRRGQEARLRCSPMKGHSHVYWYRQLPEEGLKFMVYLQKENIIDESGMPKERFSAEFPKEGPSILRIQQVVRGDSAAYFCASSPGGNSYEQYFGPGTRLTVT.